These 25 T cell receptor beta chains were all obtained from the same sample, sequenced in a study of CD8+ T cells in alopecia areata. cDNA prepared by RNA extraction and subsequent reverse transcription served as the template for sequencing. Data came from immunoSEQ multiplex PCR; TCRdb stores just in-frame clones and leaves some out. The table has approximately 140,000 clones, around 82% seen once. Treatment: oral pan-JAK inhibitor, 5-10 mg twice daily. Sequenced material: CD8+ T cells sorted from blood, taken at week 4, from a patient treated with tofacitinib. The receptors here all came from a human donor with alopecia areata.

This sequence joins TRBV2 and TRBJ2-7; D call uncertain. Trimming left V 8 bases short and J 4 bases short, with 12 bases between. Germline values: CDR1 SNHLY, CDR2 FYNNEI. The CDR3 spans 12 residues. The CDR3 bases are TGTGCCAGCTACCTAAGTCCGTACGAGCAGTACTTC. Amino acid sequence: CASYLSPYEQYF.

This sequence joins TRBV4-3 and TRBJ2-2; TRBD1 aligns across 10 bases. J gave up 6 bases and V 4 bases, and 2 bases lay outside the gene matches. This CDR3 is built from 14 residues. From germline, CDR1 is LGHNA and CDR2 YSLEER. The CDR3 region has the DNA TGCGCCAGCAGCCTTGGGACAGGGGCCGGGGAGCTGTTTTTT. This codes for CASSLGTGAGELFF.

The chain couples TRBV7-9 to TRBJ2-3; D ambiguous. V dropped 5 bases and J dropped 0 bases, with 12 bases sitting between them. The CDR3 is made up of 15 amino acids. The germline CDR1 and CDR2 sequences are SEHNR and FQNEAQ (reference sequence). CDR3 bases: TGTGCCAGCAGCCCACCGGCTGCAAGCACAGATACGCAGTATTTT. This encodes CASSPPAASTDTQYF.

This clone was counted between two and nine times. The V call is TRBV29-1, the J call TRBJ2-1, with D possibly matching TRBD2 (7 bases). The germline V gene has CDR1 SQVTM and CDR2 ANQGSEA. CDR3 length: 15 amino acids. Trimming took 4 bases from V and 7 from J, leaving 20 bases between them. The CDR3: CSVVIPRGPGNEQFF. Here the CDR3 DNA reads TGCAGCGTTGTAATCCCGCGGGGGCCAGGTAATGAGCAGTTCTTC.

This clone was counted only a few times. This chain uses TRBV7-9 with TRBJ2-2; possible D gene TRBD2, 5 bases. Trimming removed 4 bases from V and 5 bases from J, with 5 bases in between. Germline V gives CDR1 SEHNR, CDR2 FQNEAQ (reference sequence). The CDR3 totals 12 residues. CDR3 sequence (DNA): TGTGCCAGCAGCTGGAGGACCGGGGAGCTGTTTTTT. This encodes CASSWRTGELFF. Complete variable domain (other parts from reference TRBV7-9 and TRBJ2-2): DTGVSQNPRHKITKRGQNVTFRCDPISEHNRLYWYRQTLGQGPEFLTYFQNEAQLEKSRLLSDRFSAERPKGSFSTLEIQRTEQGDSAMYLCASSWRTGELFFGEGSRLTVL.

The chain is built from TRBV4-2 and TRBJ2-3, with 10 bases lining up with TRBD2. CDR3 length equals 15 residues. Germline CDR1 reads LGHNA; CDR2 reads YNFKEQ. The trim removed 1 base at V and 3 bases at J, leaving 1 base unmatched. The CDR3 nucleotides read TGTGCCAGCAGCCAAGTTAGCGGGGGGACAGATACGCAGTATTTT. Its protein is CASSQVSGGTDTQYF.

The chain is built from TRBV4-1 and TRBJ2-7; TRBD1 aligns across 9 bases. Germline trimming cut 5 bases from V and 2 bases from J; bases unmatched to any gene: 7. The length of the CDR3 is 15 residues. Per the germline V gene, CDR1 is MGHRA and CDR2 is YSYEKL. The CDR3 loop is CASSYDRGVPYEQYF. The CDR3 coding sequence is TGCGCCAGCAGCTACGACAGGGGGGTCCCCTACGAGCAGTACTTC.

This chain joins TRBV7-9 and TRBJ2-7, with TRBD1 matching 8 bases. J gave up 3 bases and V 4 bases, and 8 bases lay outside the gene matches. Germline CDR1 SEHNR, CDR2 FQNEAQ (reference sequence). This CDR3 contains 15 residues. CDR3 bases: TGTGCCAGCAGCTCCGAAGGACAGGGTATCTACGAGCAGTACTTC. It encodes CASSSEGQGIYEQYF.

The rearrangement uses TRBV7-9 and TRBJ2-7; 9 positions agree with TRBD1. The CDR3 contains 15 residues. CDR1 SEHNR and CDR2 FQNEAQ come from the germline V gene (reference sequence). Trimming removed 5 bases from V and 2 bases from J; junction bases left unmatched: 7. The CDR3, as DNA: TGTGCCAGCAGCCAACCGGGACAGGGACCCTACGAGCAGTACTTC. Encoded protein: CASSQPGQGPYEQYF. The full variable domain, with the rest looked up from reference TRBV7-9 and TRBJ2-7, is DTGVSQNPRHKITKRGQNVTFRCDPISEHNRLYWYRQTLGQGPEFLTYFQNEAQLEKSRLLSDRFSAERPKGSFSTLEIQRTEQGDSAMYLCASSQPGQGPYEQYFGPGTRLTVT.

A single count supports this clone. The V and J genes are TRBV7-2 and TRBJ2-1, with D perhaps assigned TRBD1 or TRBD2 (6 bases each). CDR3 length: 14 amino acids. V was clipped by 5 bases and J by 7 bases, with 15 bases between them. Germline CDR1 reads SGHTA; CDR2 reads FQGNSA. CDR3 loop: CASSATGGANEQFF. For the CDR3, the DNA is TGTGCCAGCAGCGCGACCGGGGGCGCAAATGAGCAGTTCTTC.

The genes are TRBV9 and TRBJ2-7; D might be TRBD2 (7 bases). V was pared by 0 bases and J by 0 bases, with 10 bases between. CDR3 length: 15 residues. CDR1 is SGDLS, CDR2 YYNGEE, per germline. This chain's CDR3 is CASSVAAGASYEQYF. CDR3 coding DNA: TGTGCCAGCAGCGTAGCGGCGGGGGCCTCCTACGAGCAGTACTTC.

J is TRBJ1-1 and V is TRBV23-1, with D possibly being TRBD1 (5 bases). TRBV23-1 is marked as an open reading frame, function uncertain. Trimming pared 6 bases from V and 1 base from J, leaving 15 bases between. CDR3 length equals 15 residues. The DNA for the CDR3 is TGCGCCAGCAGCCACCGGGGGGAGGAGAACACTGAAGCTTTCTTT. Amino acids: CASSHRGEENTEAFF.

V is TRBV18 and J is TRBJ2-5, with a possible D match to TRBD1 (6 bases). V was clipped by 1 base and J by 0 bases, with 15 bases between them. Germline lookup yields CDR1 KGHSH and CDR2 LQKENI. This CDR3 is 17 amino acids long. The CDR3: CASSPLESNRDQETQYF. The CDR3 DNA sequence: TGTGCCAGCTCACCACTGGAATCAAACAGGGACCAAGAGACCCAGTACTTC.

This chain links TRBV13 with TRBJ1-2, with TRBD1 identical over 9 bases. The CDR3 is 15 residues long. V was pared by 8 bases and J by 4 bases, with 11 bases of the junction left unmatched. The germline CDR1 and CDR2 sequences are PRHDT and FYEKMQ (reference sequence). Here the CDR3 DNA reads TGTGCCAGCGGCCCCGGAGGGACAGGGCTCTATGGCTACACCTTC. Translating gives CASGPGGTGLYGYTF. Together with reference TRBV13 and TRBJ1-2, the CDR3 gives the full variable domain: AAGVIQSPRHLIKEKRETATLKCYPIPRHDTVYWYQQGPGQDPQFLISFYEKMQSDKGSIPDRFSAQQFSDYHSELNMSSLELGDSALYFCASGPGGTGLYGYTFGSGTRLTVV.

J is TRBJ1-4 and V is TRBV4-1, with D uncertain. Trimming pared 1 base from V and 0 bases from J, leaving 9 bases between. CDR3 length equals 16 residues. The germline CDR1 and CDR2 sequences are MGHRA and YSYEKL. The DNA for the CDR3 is TGCGCCAGCAGCCAAGGTCTGGCGGCAACTAATGAAAAACTGTTTTTT. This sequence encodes CASSQGLAATNEKLFF.

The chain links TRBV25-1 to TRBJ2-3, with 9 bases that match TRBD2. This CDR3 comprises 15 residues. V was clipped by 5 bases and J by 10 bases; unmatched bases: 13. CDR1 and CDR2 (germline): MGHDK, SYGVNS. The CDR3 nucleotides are TGTGCCAGCAGTCCCCAGCGGGGGGTAGACGTTCCGCAGTATTTT. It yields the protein CASSPQRGVDVPQYF.

CDR3 loop: CASSLAYRGGDEQFF. CDR3 bases: TGTGCCAGCAGCTTAGCGTACAGGGGTGGAGATGAGCAGTTCTTC. The rearrangement joins TRBV7-9 to TRBJ2-1; 7 nucleotides agree with TRBD1. V gave up 0 bases and J gave up 8 bases; unmatched junction bases: 7. CDR3 length: 15 amino acids. Per germline, CDR1 SEHNR and CDR2 FQNEAQ (reference sequence).

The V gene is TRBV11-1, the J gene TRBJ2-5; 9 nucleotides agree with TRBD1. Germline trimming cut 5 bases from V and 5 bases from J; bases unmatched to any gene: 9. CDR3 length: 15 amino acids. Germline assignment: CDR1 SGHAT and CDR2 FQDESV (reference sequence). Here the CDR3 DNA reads TGTGCCAGCAGCCTGGGACAGGGAAATCTGGAGACCCAGTACTTC. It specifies CASSLGQGNLETQYF.

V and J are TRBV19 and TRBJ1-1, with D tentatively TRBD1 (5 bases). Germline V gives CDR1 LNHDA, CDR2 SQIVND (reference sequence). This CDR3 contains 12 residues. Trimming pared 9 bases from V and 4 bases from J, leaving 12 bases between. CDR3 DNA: TGTGCCAGCCGGGACCTCGGCACTGAAGCTTTCTTT. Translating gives CASRDLGTEAFF. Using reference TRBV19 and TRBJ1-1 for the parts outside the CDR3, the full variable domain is DGGITQSPKYLFRKEGQNVTLSCEQNLNHDAMYWYRQDPGQGLRLIYYSQIVNDFQKGDIAEGYSVSREKKESFPLTVTSAQKNPTAFYLCASRDLGTEAFFGQGTRLTVV.

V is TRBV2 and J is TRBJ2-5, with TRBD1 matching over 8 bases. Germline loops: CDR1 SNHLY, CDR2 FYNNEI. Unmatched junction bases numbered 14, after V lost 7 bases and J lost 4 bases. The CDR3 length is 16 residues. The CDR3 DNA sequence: TGTGCCAGCATTCCTCTGGAGACAGGGGTAGGAGAGACCCAGTACTTC. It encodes CASIPLETGVGETQYF.

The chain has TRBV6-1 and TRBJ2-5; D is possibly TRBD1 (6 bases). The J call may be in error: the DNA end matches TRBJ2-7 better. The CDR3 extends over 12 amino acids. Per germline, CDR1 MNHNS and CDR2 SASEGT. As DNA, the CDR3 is TGTGCCAGCAGTGTTACAGGGAACGAGCAGTACTTC. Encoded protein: CASSVTGNEQYF.

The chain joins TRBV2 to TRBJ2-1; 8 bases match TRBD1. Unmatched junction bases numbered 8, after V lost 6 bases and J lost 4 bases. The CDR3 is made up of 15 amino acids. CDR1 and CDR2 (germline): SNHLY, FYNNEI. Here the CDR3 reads CASRVDRAIYNEQFF. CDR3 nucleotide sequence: TGTGCCAGCAGAGTGGACAGGGCGATTTACAATGAGCAGTTCTTC.

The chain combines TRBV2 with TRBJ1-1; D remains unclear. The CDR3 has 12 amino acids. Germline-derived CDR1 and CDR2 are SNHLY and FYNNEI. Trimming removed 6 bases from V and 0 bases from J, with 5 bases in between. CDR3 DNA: TGTGCCAGCAGGACCATGAACACTGAAGCTTTCTTT. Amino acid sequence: CASRTMNTEAFF.

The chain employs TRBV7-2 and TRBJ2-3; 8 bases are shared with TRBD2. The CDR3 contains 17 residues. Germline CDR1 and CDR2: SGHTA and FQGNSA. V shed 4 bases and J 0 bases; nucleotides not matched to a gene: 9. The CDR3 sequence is CASSSYNGGASTDTQYF. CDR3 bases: TGTGCCAGCAGCTCCTATAACGGGGGGGCTAGCACAGATACGCAGTATTTT. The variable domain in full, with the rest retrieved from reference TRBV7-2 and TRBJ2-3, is GAGVSQSPSNKVTEKGKDVELRCDPISGHTALYWYRQSLGQGLEFLIYFQGNSAPDKSGLPSDRFSAERTGGSVSTLTIQRTQQEDSAVYLCASSSYNGGASTDTQYFGPGTRLTVL.

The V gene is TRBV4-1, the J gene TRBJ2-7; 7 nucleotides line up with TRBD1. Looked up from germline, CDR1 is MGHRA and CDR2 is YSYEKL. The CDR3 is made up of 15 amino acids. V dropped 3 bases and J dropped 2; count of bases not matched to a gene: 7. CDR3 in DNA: TGCGCCAGCAGCCAGGTGGTCGGGACAGCCTACGAGCAGTACTTC. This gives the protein CASSQVVGTAYEQYF.